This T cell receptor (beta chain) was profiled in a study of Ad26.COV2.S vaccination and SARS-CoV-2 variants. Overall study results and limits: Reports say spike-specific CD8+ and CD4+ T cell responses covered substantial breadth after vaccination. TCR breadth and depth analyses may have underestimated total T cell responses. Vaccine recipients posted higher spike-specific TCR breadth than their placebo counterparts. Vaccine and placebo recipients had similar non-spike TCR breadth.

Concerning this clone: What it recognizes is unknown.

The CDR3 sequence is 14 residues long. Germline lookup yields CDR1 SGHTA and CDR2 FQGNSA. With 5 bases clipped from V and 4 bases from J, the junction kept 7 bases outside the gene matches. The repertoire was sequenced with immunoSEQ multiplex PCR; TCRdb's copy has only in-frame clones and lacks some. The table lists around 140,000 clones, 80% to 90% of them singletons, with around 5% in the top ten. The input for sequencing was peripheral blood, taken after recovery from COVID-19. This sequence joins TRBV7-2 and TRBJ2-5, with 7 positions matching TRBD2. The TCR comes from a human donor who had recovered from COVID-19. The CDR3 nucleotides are TGTGCCAGCAGCCAGAGAGGGACTATAGAGACCCAGTACTTC. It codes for CASSQRGTIETQYF.